The entry that follows covers one TCR beta chain sequence. RNA transcripts provided the source from which TCR beta CDR3 regions were amplified. HTBI primers were used for first-round RT-PCR of the TCR CDR3. One entry per CDR3 protein results from TCRdb running MiXCR on the multiplex PCR reads. Of hundreds of thousands of distinct CDR3 sequences in the sample, over 35% were seen once. CDR1 is MNHEY and CDR2 is SVGAGI in the germline V gene. V trimming: 5 bases; J trimming: 0 bases; junction bases outside the gene matches: 6. This CDR3 has 16 amino acids. The data derive from a study of T cells in Graves' hyperthyroidism and ophthalmopathy.

The sequenced material came from blood. The chain is built from TRBV6-5 and TRBJ2-5, with TRBD2 matching 10 bases. The receptor was isolated from a woman in her forties with Graves' hyperthyroidism. The CDR3 DNA follows: TGTGCCAGCAGTCCCACTAGCGGGACCTACCAAGAGACCCAGTACTTC. It yields the protein CASSPTSGTYQETQYF.